This is a list of T cell receptor beta chains from one sample in a study of shared clonotypes between healthy human individuals. This table comes from immunoSEQ multiplex PCR, and its TCRdb copy is limited to in-frame clones, with some not included. This table holds roughly 1,500,000 clones, approximately 98% found once. The sequenced sample consisted of naive CD4+ T cells sorted from blood. These receptors all come from a man aged 25 to 45 in good health. CDR3s include the opening cysteine and the closing phenylalanine or tryptophan. A D gene is named only where the DNA matches it firmly. A clone size is listed for some rows: how often the clone was seen (once, few, many), or a class if it is expanded.

D,V,size,J,CDR3,DNA
-,TRBV19,-,TRBJ2-1,CASSDRSNEQFF,TGTGCCAGTAGTGACAGGTCCAATGAGCAGTTCTTC
-,TRBV18,-,TRBJ1-2,CASSPSGDYGYTF,TGTGCCAGCTCACCGTCGGGGGACTATGGCTACACCTTC
-,TRBV30,-,TRBJ1-1,CAWSVQWEGNEAFF,TGTGCCTGGAGTGTACAGTGGGAAGGCAATGAAGCTTTCTTT
TRBD1,TRBV7-8,many,TRBJ2-7,CASSLLQGVWEQYF,TGTGCCAGCAGCTTATTGCAGGGGGTGTGGGAGCAGTACTTC
-,TRBV11-2,once,TRBJ2-3,CASSFSRLGADTQYF,TGTGCCAGCAGCTTTTCCCGCCTAGGGGCGGATACGCAGTATTTT
-,TRBV7-6,-,TRBJ2-6,CASSLISGANVLTF,TGTGCCAGCAGCTTGATCTCTGGGGCCAACGTCCTGACTTTC
-,TRBV7-9,-,TRBJ2-6,CASSAQGSGANVLTF,TGTGCCAGCAGCGCGCAGGGCTCTGGGGCCAACGTCCTGACTTTC
-,TRBV6-6,-,TRBJ2-3,CASSYSNPGSTDTQYF,TGTGCCAGCAGTTACTCGAACCCGGGAAGCACAGATACGCAGTATTTT
-,TRBV9,-,TRBJ2-1,CASSPAGRGYNEQFF,TGTGCCAGCAGCCCCGCCGGACGGGGGTACAATGAGCAGTTCTTC
-,TRBV6-6,-,TRBJ2-7,CASSYSQDEQYF,TGTGCCAGCAGTTACTCCCAGGACGAGCAGTACTTC
-,TRBV7-2,-,TRBJ2-1,CASGITNEQFF,TGTGCCAGCGGGATTACCAATGAGCAGTTCTTC
-,TRBV29-1,-,TRBJ1-1,CSVENGRFTEAFF,TGCAGCGTTGAAAACGGAAGATTCACTGAAGCTTTCTTT
-,TRBV18,-,TRBJ2-2,CATYRGQGDTGELFF,TGTGCCACTTACCGGGGCCAGGGCGACACCGGGGAGCTGTTTTTT
-,TRBV9,-,TRBJ2-1,CASSVVPGSSYNEQFF,TGTGCCAGCAGCGTAGTGCCGGGGAGCTCCTACAATGAGCAGTTCTTC
-,TRBV6-5,-,TRBJ2-1,CASSYLLLGRRNEQFF,TGTGCCAGCAGTTACTTGCTTTTAGGACGTCGGAATGAGCAGTTCTTC
-,TRBV30,-,TRBJ1-2,CAWSRGRPVGYHYGYTF,TGTGCCTGGAGTAGGGGCAGGCCTGTTGGGTACCACTATGGCTACACCTTC
-,TRBV7-9,-,TRBJ1-3,CATVTYPSGNTIYF,TGTGCCACCGTTACTTATCCCTCTGGAAACACCATATATTTT
-,TRBV27,-,TRBJ2-5,CASSKSGRSNQETQYF,TGTGCCAGCTCAAAATCGGGGAGGTCTAACCAAGAGACCCAGTACTTC
TRBD1,TRBV7-8,-,TRBJ2-7,CASSKDTGQGQYEQYF,TGTGCCAGCAGCAAAGATACGGGACAGGGGCAGTACGAGCAGTACTTC
TRBD2,TRBV6-6,-,TRBJ2-5,CATGTSGLQETQYF,TGTGCCACCGGGACTAGCGGTCTCCAAGAGACCCAGTACTTC
TRBD2,TRBV6-1,-,TRBJ2-1,CASSEGLAGLPYNEQFF,TGTGCCAGCAGTGAAGGGCTAGCGGGACTCCCCTACAATGAGCAGTTCTTC
TRBD1,TRBV18,-,TRBJ2-7,CASSPTEQGAFSYEQYF,TGTGCCAGCTCACCAACAGAACAGGGGGCCTTCAGCTACGAGCAGTACTTC
TRBD2,TRBV15,-,TRBJ2-3,CATRSGRAPTDTQYF,TGTGCCACCAGAAGCGGGAGGGCCCCCACAGATACGCAGTATTTT
TRBD1,TRBV30,-,TRBJ2-2,CASSTGLTGELFF,TGTGCCAGTTCGACAGGGCTCACCGGGGAGCTGTTTTTT
-,TRBV5-8,-,TRBJ2-5,CASSPSSGYQETQYF,TGTGCCAGCAGTCCCTCATCCGGGTACCAAGAGACCCAGTACTTC
-,TRBV5-1,-,TRBJ2-1,CASSLVASWGNEQFF,TGCGCCAGCAGCTTGGTGGCTAGTTGGGGCAATGAGCAGTTCTTC
-,TRBV15,-,TRBJ1-5,CATSRDGNQPQHF,TGTGCCACCAGCAGAGATGGGAATCAGCCCCAGCATTTT
TRBD2,TRBV9,-,TRBJ2-3,CASSATTSGKTSTDTQYF,TGTGCCAGCAGCGCGACGACTAGCGGGAAGACTAGCACAGATACGCAGTATTTT
TRBD2,TRBV9,-,TRBJ2-7,CASSEGLASSYEQYF,TGTGCCAGCAGCGAAGGACTAGCGAGCTCCTACGAGCAGTACTTC
-,TRBV5-8,-,TRBJ2-1,CASSPGPGPAKQFF,TGTGCCAGCAGCCCGGGTCCGGGACCGGCCAAGCAGTTCTTC
-,TRBV6-5,-,TRBJ1-2,CASSYPDGYGYTF,TGTGCCAGCAGTTACCCGGACGGCTATGGCTACACCTTC
TRBD2,TRBV18,once,TRBJ2-1,CASSPRDYGNEQFF,TGTGCCAGCTCACCCCGGGACTATGGGAATGAGCAGTTCTTC
-,TRBV7-8,-,TRBJ2-7,CASSLVGGRRTEQYF,TGTGCCAGCAGCTTAGTTGGAGGACGTCGTACAGAGCAGTACTTC
TRBD1,TRBV5-4,-,TRBJ2-7,CASSVGTGISSYEQYF,TGTGCCAGCAGCGTCGGGACAGGTATTAGCTCCTACGAGCAGTACTTC
-,TRBV7-2,-,TRBJ1-4,CASSLVWDPMDEKLFF,TGTGCCAGCAGCTTAGTTTGGGACCCGATGGATGAAAAACTGTTTTTT
TRBD1,TRBV25-1,-,TRBJ1-5,CASAERQGADQPQHF,TGTGCCAGCGCGGAAAGACAGGGGGCAGATCAGCCCCAGCATTTT
-,TRBV9,once,TRBJ2-2,CASSKTTTGELFF,TGTGCCAGCAGCAAAACGACTACCGGGGAGCTGTTTTTT
TRBD2,TRBV5-4,-,TRBJ2-3,CASSLPSGGSTDTQYF,TGTGCCAGCAGCTTGCCAAGCGGGGGTAGCACAGATACGCAGTATTTT
TRBD1,TRBV5-8,-,TRBJ2-7,CASSLAVRDRVFEQYF,TGTGCCAGCAGCTTGGCCGTTCGGGACAGGGTGTTCGAGCAGTACTTC
-,TRBV27,-,TRBJ1-4,CASSNRIPTNEKLFF,TGTGCCAGCAGCAACAGGATCCCCACAAATGAAAAACTGTTTTTT
-,TRBV14,-,TRBJ2-1,CASSQVLLGGLSYNEQFF,TGTGCCAGCAGCCAAGTCCTCCTAGGAGGGTTGAGCTACAATGAGCAGTTCTTC